Listed below are T cell receptor beta chains from one sample, sequenced in a study of T cell changes during pregnancy in multiple sclerosis. The data were produced by immunoSEQ multiplex PCR, yet TCRdb's version contains in-frame clones alone and is incomplete. Among over 45,000 clones listed, approximately 90% were seen once. Source: CD4+ T cells from peripheral blood mononuclear cells, taken in the first trimester of pregnancy. The receptors here all came from a female donor with multiple sclerosis, enrolled in a pregnancy study. Each CDR3 is given with its conserved first and last residue. The D gene is left open where the match is weak. Size is stated for part of the rows, as once, few or many counts, or as a class when the clone is expanded.

TRBD1,TRBV7-9,TRBJ1-2,.,TGTGCCAGCAGCCTAACAGGGGGTGGCTACACCTTC,CASSLTGGGYTF
.,TRBV20-1,TRBJ2-5,.,TGCAGTGCGGGGGCTGGAGAGACCCAGTACTTC,CSAGAGETQYF
.,TRBV19,TRBJ1-2,.,TGTGCCAGTAGACAGGGAGCTTATGGCTACACCTTC,CASRQGAYGYTF
TRBD1,TRBV29-1,TRBJ2-5,.,TGCAGCGTCCCGGGACAGGGGGCTTTGGAGACCCAGTACTTC,CSVPGQGALETQYF
.,TRBV5-5,TRBJ1-5,.,TGTGCCAGCAGCTTGGCCAAGGGTAGGGGAACCAATCAGCCCCAGCATTTT,CASSLAKGRGTNQPQHF
TRBD1,TRBV11-1,TRBJ2-7,.,TGTGCCAGCAGCACCCGGACAGGGCTCGAGCAGTACTTC,CASSTRTGLEQYF
TRBD2,TRBV6-6,TRBJ2-3,.,TGTGCCAGCAGGAACAGCGGGGCCGAAGATACGCAGTATTTT,CASRNSGAEDTQYF
.,TRBV5-1,TRBJ2-3,.,TGCGCCAGCAGAGCCCAGGGATCCACAGATACGCAGTATTTT,CASRAQGSTDTQYF
.,TRBV11-2,TRBJ2-5,.,TGTGCCAGCAGCTTCGGTCGAGAGACCCAGTACTTC,CASSFGRETQYF
TRBD2,TRBV28,TRBJ2-1,.,TGTGCCAGCAGTTTACCCTACCGACTAGCGGGAGTCAATGAGCAGTTCTTC,CASSLPYRLAGVNEQFF
TRBD2,TRBV7-9,TRBJ2-7,.,TGTGCCAGCAGCTTGAGCGGGAGAGTTACCTACGAGCAGTACTTC,CASSLSGRVTYEQYF
TRBD1,TRBV25-1,TRBJ1-4,.,TGTGCCAGCAGTGAATCGACAGGGGGCGTTCGGAATGAAAAACTGTTTTTT,CASSESTGGVRNEKLFF
TRBD2,TRBV4-1,TRBJ2-3,.,TGCGCCAGCAGCCAAGCAAAAGTTGTAGGACTAGCGGGAGGAGATACGCAGTATTTT,CASSQAKVVGLAGGDTQYF
TRBD1,TRBV13,TRBJ1-1,.,TGTGCCAGCAGCCCCCGACAGGGCCGCACTGAAGCTTTCTTT,CASSPRQGRTEAFF
.,TRBV15,TRBJ2-7,.,TGTGCCACCAGCAGAGCTCCTGAGGGGGCGGGCGGGGACGAGCAGTACTTC,CATSRAPEGAGGDEQYF
TRBD1,TRBV5-1,TRBJ1-2,.,TGCGCCAGCAGCCTCTCGGGACAGGGTGGCTACACCTTC,CASSLSGQGGYTF
TRBD2,TRBV7-8,TRBJ2-7,.,TGTGCCAGCAGCTTATCAACTAGCGGGAGGGGAGAGCAGTACTTC,CASSLSTSGRGEQYF
.,TRBV27,TRBJ2-7,.,TGTGCCAGCAGTTTATCTCACGGTTACCACGAGCAGTACTTC,CASSLSHGYHEQYF
TRBD1,TRBV6-6,TRBJ1-2,.,TGTGCCAGCAGACCAGGACAGGGAATGGGCTACACCTTC,CASRPGQGMGYTF
TRBD2,TRBV15,TRBJ2-7,.,TGTGCCACCAGCGCGTCTCCGGGACAGGTGTCTAGCGGGAGCCCCTACGAGCAGTACTTC,CATSASPGQVSSGSPYEQYF
.,TRBV7-6,TRBJ1-1,.,TGTGCCAGCAGCTTAGCGGGGGCGGGCACTGAAGCTTTCTTT,CASSLAGAGTEAFF
.,TRBV5-4,TRBJ2-5,once,TGTGCCAGCAGCTTGGTTGGCATCCAAGAGACCCAGTACTTC,CASSLVGIQETQYF
.,TRBV10-3,TRBJ2-7,once,TGTGCCATCAGTGATCGATTGCGGTCAGCCTCCTACGAGCAGTACTTC,CAISDRLRSASYEQYF
TRBD1,TRBV10-3,TRBJ2-7,.,TGTGCCACCAACCGGGACAGGCTGTACGAGCAGTACTTC,CATNRDRLYEQYF
.,TRBV7-9,TRBJ1-4,.,TGTGCCAGCAGCTGGGCTGCAACTAATGAAAAACTGTTTTTT,CASSWAATNEKLFF
TRBD1,TRBV7-2,TRBJ1-4,.,TGTGCCAGCAGCTCGGGACAGGGAGGGGAAAAACTGTTTTTT,CASSSGQGGEKLFF
TRBD2,TRBV16,TRBJ2-1,once,TGTGCCAGCAGCCAATTCACGGGAGGTGGGCAGTTCTTC,CASSQFTGGGQFF
.,TRBV5-4,TRBJ1-6,few,TGTGCCAGCAGCTTGGATGTCTCCAGGCAGGGGACACCCCTCCACTTT,CASSLDVSRQGTPLHF
TRBD1,TRBV5-1,TRBJ1-1,once,TGCGCCAGCAGCGGCAGGGACAGGGGAGGGACTGAAGCTTTCTTT,CASSGRDRGGTEAFF
TRBD1,TRBV9,TRBJ2-7,few,TGTGCCAGCAGCGTATCTGCAGGGGGTGGAGAGCAGTACTTC,CASSVSAGGGEQYF
.,TRBV19,TRBJ2-3,.,TGTGCCAGTAGTATTAACGCAGGGACAGATACGCAGTATTTT,CASSINAGTDTQYF
.,TRBV2,TRBJ1-5,.,TGTGCCAGCGCCAAAGCTCGGGGGGCATTGGAGCCCCAGCATTTT,CASAKARGALEPQHF
.,TRBV15,TRBJ1-5,.,TGTGCCACCAGCAGAGATTTGAGGGCTAGCAATCAGCCCCAGCATTTT,CATSRDLRASNQPQHF
.,TRBV27,TRBJ2-7,.,TGTGCCAGCAGTCGAGGGTACGAGCAGTACTTC,CASSRGYEQYF
.,TRBV5-1,TRBJ1-2,.,TGCGCCAGCAGCTTGGCTTCAACAGGTGGTAGCGGCTACACCTTC,CASSLASTGGSGYTF
.,TRBV11-3,TRBJ2-1,.,TGTGCCAGCAGCTTAGATGGCAGGGGGGCGTCCAATGAGCAGTTCTTC,CASSLDGRGASNEQFF
TRBD1,TRBV30,TRBJ2-5,.,TGTGCCTGGAGGAAGCAGGGGGCGTTTTTATTGGCGGAGACCCAGTACTTC,CAWRKQGAFLLAETQYF
TRBD1,TRBV11-2,TRBJ1-3,.,TGTGCCAGCAGCCTAACAGGGGGCGCCGGAAACACCATATATTTT,CASSLTGGAGNTIYF
.,TRBV6-1,TRBJ1-1,.,TGTGCCAGCAGTGTTAAACAAATGAACACTGAAGCTTTCTTT,CASSVKQMNTEAFF
.,TRBV5-4,TRBJ1-1,.,TGTGCCAGCAGCTTACGGGGGGCTAAGAACACTGAAGCTTTCTTT,CASSLRGAKNTEAFF
.,TRBV9,TRBJ1-2,.,TGTGCCAGCAGCGTAGGCAGGTCTTACTATGGCTACACCTTC,CASSVGRSYYGYTF
TRBD1,TRBV10-3,TRBJ2-1,.,TGTGCCATCAGTGAGTCGGGGACAGGGGTTTACAATGAGCAGTTCTTC,CAISESGTGVYNEQFF
.,TRBV6-1,TRBJ2-7,.,TGTGCCAGCAGTGAGGGACACCAATACGAGCAGTACTTC,CASSEGHQYEQYF
TRBD2,TRBV7-2,TRBJ2-1,.,TGTGCCAGCAGCTTACTCGCGGGGGGGTTGGGTGAGCAGTTCTTC,CASSLLAGGLGEQFF
.,TRBV5-1,TRBJ1-1,.,TGCGCCAGCAGCTTGGAGGCGGCTACTGAAGCTTTCTTT,CASSLEAATEAFF
.,TRBV30,TRBJ1-4,.,TGTGCCTGGAGTCCAGGGATTAGAGCTAATGAAAAACTGTTTTTT,CAWSPGIRANEKLFF